This TCR beta chain came from a study of blood T cell repertoires in COVID-19. The CDR3 covers 19 residues. Germline V gives CDR1 SEHNR, CDR2 FQNEAQ (reference sequence). With V trimmed by 4 bases and J by 3 bases, 12 bases remained unmatched. In the original workflow: The authors estimated nucleated cell counts from reference gene primer amplification. Sequencing used immunoSEQ multiplex PCR; TCRdb keeps in-frame clones, though not all of them. V, J and clone size are those of that table, while D and trimming were read from the DNA. The repertoire holds a few hundred thousand clones, around 90% seen once, with roughly 0.84% in the top ten.

This TCR derives from a man aged 18-30 years with COVID-19, enrolled during active disease. The J gene is TRBJ2-1, the V gene TRBV7-9; 13 bases are shared with TRBD2. Sequenced: peripheral blood. The CDR3 DNA sequence: TGTGCCAGCAGCTCCTTACTAGCGGGAGGGCCGCAGGACTACAATGAGCAGTTCTTC. This encodes CASSSLLAGGPQDYNEQFF.